Listed here is a single TCR beta chain. The antigen is unknown. Produced via immunoSEQ multiplex PCR; TCRdb's table is partial and in-frame only. The sample records roughly 120,000 clones, around 94% being singletons. This sample was taken from a study of cytomegalovirus exposure and HLA in healthy donors. Study in general: In a later analysis, the roughly 120 validation repertoires were reported to have used the same platform as the 550 to 850 first-cohort repertoires.

V dropped 2 bases and J dropped 5 bases, with 18 bases sitting between them. This CDR3 has 16 amino acids. CDR1 is SNHLY and CDR2 is FYNNEI in the germline V gene. Overall study results and limits: Some TCR beta chains (approximately 180 of them) were listed as cytomegalovirus-associated.

The V gene is TRBV2, the J gene TRBJ2-5, with D possibly matching TRBD2 (5 bases). The origin of this receptor is a young woman in good health and CMV-seronegative. The sample consisted of PBMCs. CDR3 nucleotides: TGTGCCAGCAGTGAATATGGATCTTCGGGATTGGAGACCCAGTACTTC. Translated: CASSEYGSSGLETQYF.